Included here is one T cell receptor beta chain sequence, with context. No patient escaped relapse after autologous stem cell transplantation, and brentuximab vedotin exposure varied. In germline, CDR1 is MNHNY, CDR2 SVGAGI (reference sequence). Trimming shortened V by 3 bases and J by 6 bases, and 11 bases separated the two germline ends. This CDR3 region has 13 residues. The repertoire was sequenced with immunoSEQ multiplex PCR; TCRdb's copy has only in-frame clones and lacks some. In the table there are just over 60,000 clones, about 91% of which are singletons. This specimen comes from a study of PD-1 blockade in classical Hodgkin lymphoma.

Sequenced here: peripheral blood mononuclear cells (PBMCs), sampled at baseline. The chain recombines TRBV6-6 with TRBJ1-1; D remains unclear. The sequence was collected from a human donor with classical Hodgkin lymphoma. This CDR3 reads CASSYDGGAEAFF. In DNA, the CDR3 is TGTGCCAGCAGTTATGACGGAGGCGCTGAAGCTTTCTTT.